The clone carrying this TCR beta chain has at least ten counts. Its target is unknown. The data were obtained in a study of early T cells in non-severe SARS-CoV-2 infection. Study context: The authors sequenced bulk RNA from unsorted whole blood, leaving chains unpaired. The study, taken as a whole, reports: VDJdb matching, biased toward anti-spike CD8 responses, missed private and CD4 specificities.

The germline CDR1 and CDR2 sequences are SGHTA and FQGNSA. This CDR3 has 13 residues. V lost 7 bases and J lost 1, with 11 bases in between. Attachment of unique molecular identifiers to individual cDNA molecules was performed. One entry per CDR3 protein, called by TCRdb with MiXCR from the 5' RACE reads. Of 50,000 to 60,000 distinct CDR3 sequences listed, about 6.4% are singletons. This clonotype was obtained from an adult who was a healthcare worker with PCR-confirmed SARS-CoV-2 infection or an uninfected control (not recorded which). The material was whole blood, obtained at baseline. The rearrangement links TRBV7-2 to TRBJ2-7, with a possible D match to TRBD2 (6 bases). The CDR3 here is CASNGGSSYEQYF. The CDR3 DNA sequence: TGTGCCAGCAACGGGGGATCGTCCTACGAGCAGTACTTC.